This entry concerns a single T cell receptor (beta chain). Antigen: not known. The length of the CDR3 is 16 residues. CDR1 is LGHNA, CDR2 YNFKEQ, per germline. Germline trimming cut 4 bases from V and 6 bases from J; bases unmatched to any gene: 11. The data derive from a study of T cells in localized non-small cell lung cancer. Regarding the study as a whole: Exceeding tumor, uninvolved adjacent lung had the highest T cell clonality.

Measured with immunoSEQ multiplex PCR; TCRdb has only the in-frame clones, and not every one. The repertoire holds about 92,000 clones, with about nine tenths as singletons. The chain employs TRBV4-2 and TRBJ2-1; TRBD2 agrees at 8 bases. This clonotype was sampled from a woman aged 40 to 75 with stage II squamous cell lung carcinoma. The sequencing used PBMCs, collected before any cancer treatment. The CDR3 sequence is CASSPPHGRGGNEQFF. CDR3 nucleotides: TGTGCCAGCAGCCCCCCCCACGGGAGGGGTGGCAATGAGCAGTTCTTC.